Presented here are 19 T cell receptor beta chains from one specimen sequenced in a study of T-cell reconstitution after alpha-beta-depleted transplantation in children. Preparation of the TCRbeta library involved a method that used unique molecular identifiers. TCRdb reprocessed the PCR reads via MiXCR and lists one record per CDR3 protein. The table lists around 240,000 distinct CDR3 sequences, approximately 9.9% of them singletons. Sample: PBMCs from the stem cell graft donor, taken from the stem cell graft. Receptors originate from a human donor who donated a stem cell graft to a child with SCID.

This clonotype was seen many times. The J gene is TRBJ2-2, the V gene TRBV24-1; D call uncertain. CDR1 is KGHDR, CDR2 SFDVKD, per germline. The V end lost 12 bases, the J end lost 8 bases, and 9 bases lay between the germline ends. The CDR3 sequence is 10 residues long. CDR3 coding DNA: TGTGCCTCACAAAGAGGGGAGCTGTTTTTT. Its protein is CASQRGELFF.

Points on this clonotype: With a much larger clone just one base away, this may be a read error. The chain recombines TRBV4-3 with TRBJ1-1; tentative D call: TRBD1 (6 bases). Trimming left V 0 bases short and J 4 bases short, with 12 bases between. The germline V gene encodes CDR1 LGHNA and CDR2 YSLEER. The CDR3 totals 15 residues. The CDR3 sequence: CASSQDPGGPTEAFF. CDR3 DNA: TGCGCCAGCAGCCAAGATCCTGGGGGCCCCACTGAAGCTTTCTTT.

There are many counts of this clonotype. The chain employs TRBV3-1 and TRBJ1-3, with D possibly TRBD1 on 5 matching bases. V was clipped by 6 bases and J by 0 bases, with 6 bases between them. In germline, CDR1 is LGHDT, CDR2 YNNKEL (reference sequence). The CDR3 is 13 amino acids. DNA for the CDR3: TGTGCCAGCAGAGGGGACTCTGGAAACACCATATATTTT. Its translation is CASRGDSGNTIYF.

This clonotype was counted at least ten times. V usage is TRBV5-1 and J usage is TRBJ1-1, with D tentatively TRBD1 (5 bases). V shed 2 bases and J shed 7 bases, with 15 bases lying between them. The CDR3 sequence is 14 residues long. CDR1 and CDR2 from the germline V gene are SGHRS and YFSETQ. The CDR3 here is CASSFIGDQGEAFF. The DNA of the CDR3 is TGCGCCAGCAGCTTCATCGGGGACCAGGGTGAAGCTTTCTTT.

This clonotype has a count of ten or more. The rearrangement links TRBV12-3 or TRBV12-4 to TRBJ1-2, with D unresolved. Between the trimmed V and J ends, which lost 0 bases and 3 bases, there was a span of 2 bases. This CDR3 has 12 residues. CDR3 sequence reads: CASSLAHYGYTF. Here the CDR3 DNA reads TGTGCCAGCAGTTTAGCGCACTATGGCTACACCTTC.

Ten or more counts support this clonotype. In DNA, the CDR3 is TGCGCCAGCCGGCCAACCGCAAGGAGGGAAATTTCGGATACGCAGTATTTT. It encodes CASRPTARREISDTQYF. The chain has TRBV10-1 and TRBJ2-3; weak D call: TRBD2 (6 bases). V was cut by 8 bases and J by 6 bases, with 27 bases left in between. Germline assignment: CDR1 WNHNN and CDR2 SYGVQD (reference sequence). The CDR3 has 17 residues.

This clonotype was observed at least ten times. V usage is TRBV11-2 and J usage is TRBJ2-1; 8 bases line up with TRBD1. The germline V gene has CDR1 SGHAT and CDR2 FQNNGV. The CDR3 length is 18 residues. V was clipped by 1 base and J by 5 bases; unmatched bases: 13. CDR3: CASSLGDRTQEPNNEQFF. The CDR3 coding sequence is TGTGCCAGCAGCTTAGGGGACAGGACTCAGGAACCCAACAATGAGCAGTTCTTC.

V is TRBV10-1 and J is TRBJ2-3, with D hard to call. The CDR3 has 14 residues. Looked up from germline, CDR1 is WNHNN and CDR2 is SYGVQD (reference sequence). The V end lost 2 bases, the J end lost 1 base, and 7 bases lay between the germline ends. The chain's CDR3 is CASSEGPRTDTQYF. The CDR3 nucleotides are TGCGCCAGCAGTGAGGGCCCCCGCACAGATACGCAGTATTTT.

The chain combines TRBV27 with TRBJ1-1; the D is unclear. The germline V gene encodes CDR1 MNHEY and CDR2 SMNVEV (reference sequence). The CDR3 has 15 residues. CDR3 residues: CLLWTARSGNTEAFF. CDR3 nucleotides: TGTTTATTGTGGACCGCCCGAAGTGGGAACACTGAAGCTTTCTTT.

Many counts were recorded for this clonotype. The chain employs TRBV5-1 and TRBJ2-3; TRBD1 is a possible D gene (5 bases). The CDR3 spans 15 residues. Germline values: CDR1 SGHRS, CDR2 YFSETQ. V was pared by 7 bases and J by 6 bases, with 21 bases between. In DNA form, the CDR3 reads TGCGCCAGCCGTAGATCAGGGATACCCTTGGATACGCAGTATTTT. Translation gives CASRRSGIPLDTQYF.

This clonotype showed up many times. This sequence joins TRBV7-9 and TRBJ1-4; the D gene is possibly TRBD1 (6 bases). Germline V CDR1 and CDR2: SEHNR, FQNEAQ (reference sequence). The V gene lost 6 bases and the J gene lost 10 bases, with 15 bases spanning the gap. There are 13 residues in the CDR3. The CDR3 loop is CASSPWTEGKLFF. The CDR3 DNA follows: TGTGCCAGCAGTCCGTGGACAGAAGGAAAACTGTTTTTT.

Many counts were recorded for this clonotype. This rearrangement joins TRBV4-1 to TRBJ1-1, with D maybe TRBD1 (5 bases). CDR3 length equals 15 residues. Germline CDR1 reads MGHRA; CDR2 reads YSYEKL. V was pared by 7 bases and J by 0 bases, with 15 bases between. CDR3 sequence reads: CASTIGRDLNTEAFF. CDR3 in DNA: TGCGCCAGCACCATAGGCAGGGATCTGAACACTGAAGCTTTCTTT.

A few counts support this clonotype. The V call is TRBV30, the J call TRBJ2-2; D is undetermined. The germline V gene encodes CDR1 GTSNPN and CDR2 SVGIG (reference sequence). V shed 0 bases and J shed 2 bases, with 7 bases lying between them. The CDR3 consists of 14 residues. DNA for the CDR3: TGTGCCTGGAGTGTATGGGCTAACACCGGGGAGCTGTTTTTT. As protein: CAWSVWANTGELFF.

This clonotype was detected ten times or more. J is TRBJ1-1 and V is TRBV6-5, with TRBD1 matching over 11 bases. The CDR3 has 13 residues. J lost 7 bases, V lost 6 bases, and 4 bases had no gene match. The germline CDR1 and CDR2 sequences are MNHEY and SVGAGI. The CDR3 region has the DNA TGTGCCAGCAGAGGACAGGGGGCGAGTGAAGCTTTCTTT. Translating it yields CASRGQGASEAFF.

This clonotype was picked up many times. The CDR3 DNA is TGCAGTGCTAGAGAATCGGGGGTAGAGACCCAGTACTTC. It is translated as CSARESGVETQYF. The chain has TRBV20-1 and TRBJ2-5, with D perhaps TRBD2 (6 bases). CDR1 and CDR2 (germline): DFQATT, SNEGSKA (reference sequence). Trimming took 0 bases from V and 4 from J, leaving 9 bases between them. The CDR3 covers 13 residues.

The sample holds many counts of this clonotype. This rearrangement joins TRBV20-1 to TRBJ1-6, with D hard to call. The germline gives CDR1 DFQATT, CDR2 SNEGSKA (reference sequence). The V end was cut by 3 bases, the J end by 14 bases, with 17 bases between. The CDR3 spans 13 residues. CDR3 sequence reads: CSASRASKGSLHF. Written as DNA, the CDR3 is TGCAGTGCTAGCCGGGCTTCTAAAGGATCCCTCCACTTT.

The V and J genes are TRBV5-6 and TRBJ2-1, with D unclear. V shed 0 bases and J shed 4 bases, with 11 bases lying between them. The CDR3 totals 15 residues. CDR1 is SGHDT, CDR2 YYEEEE, per germline. This CDR3 is CASSLVARPYNEQFF. In nucleotides, the CDR3 is TGTGCCAGCAGCTTGGTGGCTAGGCCTTACAATGAGCAGTTCTTC. Full variable domain (remainder filled in from reference TRBV5-6 and TRBJ2-1): DAGVTQSPTHLIKTRGQQVTLRCSPKSGHDTVSWYQQALGQGPQFIFQYYEEEERQRGNFPDRFSGHQFPNYSSELNVNALLLGDSALYLCASSLVARPYNEQFFGPGTRLTVL.

This clonotype was detected many times. The chain has TRBV20-1 and TRBJ1-5; no firm D call. The V end was cut by 2 bases, the J end by 5 bases, with 13 bases between. Germline assignment: CDR1 DFQATT and CDR2 SNEGSKA (reference sequence). This CDR3 region has 14 residues. The CDR3 spells CSARSVAGDQPQHF. The CDR3, as DNA: TGCAGTGCTAGATCGGTAGCAGGAGATCAGCCCCAGCATTTT.

This clonotype was detected many times. This chain connects TRBV5-1 to TRBJ2-2, with 7 bases that match TRBD2. Trimming at V came to 0 bases and at J to 2 bases, leaving 10 bases not matched to a gene. The CDR3 length is 18 residues. Germline loops: CDR1 SGHRS, CDR2 YFSETQ. The DNA of the CDR3 is TGCGCCAGCAGCTTGGGGGCAGCGGGGAGTTCTAACACCGGGGAGCTGTTTTTT. Protein sequence: CASSLGAAGSSNTGELFF.